This is a list of T cell receptor beta chains from one sample in a study of blood T cell repertoires in COVID-19. The method was immunoSEQ multiplex PCR; TCRdb's version includes in-frame clones alone and lacks a portion of them. The repertoire holds about 180,000 clones, with around nine tenths as singletons. Material for sequencing was peripheral blood. The receptors derive from a man between 60 and 70 years old with COVID-19, enrolled during active disease. The CDR3 runs from the conserved cysteine through the conserved F or W. The D gene is left open where the match is weak. Where a row states a size, it is once, few, many or the class of an expanded clone; other rows omit it.

CDR3 | DNA | size | J | D | V
CAISDSGGSYNEQFF | TGTGCCATCAGTGATAGCGGGGGCTCCTACAATGAGCAGTTCTTC | - | TRBJ2-1 | TRBD2 | TRBV10-3
CASSLGTGTGETQYF | TGTGCCAGCAGCTTGGGTACTGGAACCGGGGAGACCCAGTACTTC | - | TRBJ2-5 | - | TRBV5-6
CASSSTGTSGNNEQFF | TGTGCCAGCAGTTCTACCGGGACTAGCGGCAACAATGAGCAGTTCTTC | - | TRBJ2-1 | TRBD2 | TRBV2
CASSFTGVENEKLFF | TGTGCCAGCAGTTTCACAGGGGTTGAAAATGAAAAACTGTTTTTT | few | TRBJ1-4 | TRBD1 | TRBV27
CASSPPTSTDTQYF | TGTGCCAGCTCACCACCGACATCGACAGATACGCAGTATTTT | - | TRBJ2-3 | - | TRBV18
CASRGGYWETDYTF | TGTGCCAGCAGGGGGGGATACTGGGAGACAGACTACACCTTC | - | TRBJ1-2 | - | TRBV28
CASRSQQSNSPLHF | TGTGCCAGCAGAAGTCAACAGAGTAATTCACCCCTCCACTTT | - | TRBJ1-6 | - | TRBV27
CASSEAPGVNTEAFF | TGTGCCAGCAGTGAAGCCCCAGGTGTGAACACTGAAGCTTTCTTT | few | TRBJ1-1 | - | TRBV2
CASSAAGGINTEAFF | TGTGCCAGCAGTGCCGCAGGGGGCATTAACACTGAAGCTTTCTTT | - | TRBJ1-1 | TRBD1 | TRBV28
CASSPSRGFYNEQFF | TGTGCCAGCAGCCCCTCAAGGGGGTTCTACAATGAGCAGTTCTTC | - | TRBJ2-1 | - | TRBV7-2
CASSPLAGNEQFF | TGTGCCAGCTCACCACTAGCGGGAAATGAGCAGTTCTTC | - | TRBJ2-1 | TRBD2 | TRBV18
CASRYPLGETQYF | TGTGCCAGCAGATACCCACTCGGGGAGACCCAGTACTTC | - | TRBJ2-5 | - | TRBV28
CASSLQASSYEQYF | TGCGCCAGCAGCTTACAGGCTAGCTCCTACGAGCAGTACTTC | - | TRBJ2-7 | - | TRBV5-1
CASSTGQGNTEAFF | TGCGCCAGCAGCACAGGACAGGGCAACACTGAAGCTTTCTTT | - | TRBJ1-1 | TRBD1 | TRBV5-1
CASSLQGTSVTDTQYF | TGCGCCAGCAGCTTACAGGGGACTAGCGTCACAGATACGCAGTATTTT | - | TRBJ2-3 | TRBD2 | TRBV4-3
CASSLWGDSPLHF | TGTGCCAGCAGCCTCTGGGGGGATTCACCCCTCCACTTT | - | TRBJ1-6 | - | TRBV14
CASQKGTERKDQPQHF | TGTGCCAGCCAAAAAGGGACAGAGCGGAAGGATCAGCCCCAGCATTTT | once | TRBJ1-5 | - | TRBV21-1
CASSSGGTAEPYEQYF | TGTGCCAGCAGCTCCGGAGGGACAGCCGAACCCTACGAGCAGTACTTC | - | TRBJ2-7 | - | TRBV7-8
CASSPGTEPYEQYF | TGTGCCAGCAGTCCCGGGACAGAGCCCTACGAGCAGTACTTC | - | TRBJ2-7 | TRBD1 | TRBV28
CASSLPGQGAWAEAFF | TGTGCCAGCAGCCTACCGGGACAGGGGGCTTGGGCTGAAGCTTTCTTT | - | TRBJ1-1 | TRBD1 | TRBV5-6
CASSLNGGTEAFF | TGTGCCAGCAGCTTAAACGGGGGGACTGAAGCTTTCTTT | many | TRBJ1-1 | - | TRBV7-3
CASSHRDPYGYTF | TGTGCCAGTAGCCACAGGGACCCCTATGGCTACACCTTC | - | TRBJ1-2 | - | TRBV19
CASKGQGEQLGGYTF | TGTGCCAGCAAAGGACAGGGAGAGCAGCTTGGGGGCTACACCTTC | - | TRBJ1-2 | TRBD1 | TRBV6-5
CASSYRAKREKETQYF | TGTGCCAGCAGTTACCGGGCTAAGCGGGAGAAAGAGACCCAGTACTTC | - | TRBJ2-5 | TRBD2 | TRBV6-2/TRBV6-3
CASRHRDREYGYTF | TGTGCCAGCAGGCACCGGGACAGGGAATATGGCTACACCTTC | - | TRBJ1-2 | TRBD1 | TRBV7-9
CASSPRRISYEQYF | TGTGCCAGCAGCCCCAGGAGGATCAGCTACGAGCAGTACTTC | - | TRBJ2-7 | - | TRBV7-2
CASGDRGRDYGYTF | TGTGCCAGTGGAGACAGGGGGCGAGACTATGGCTACACCTTC | - | TRBJ1-2 | TRBD1 | TRBV19
CASSFVLTRASPLHF | TGTGCCAGCAGCTTCGTTCTAACCAGGGCTTCACCCCTCCACTTT | - | TRBJ1-6 | - | TRBV9
CASSLVPLGGTEAFF | TGTGCCAGCAGCTTAGTCCCGCTCGGCGGGACTGAAGCTTTCTTT | - | TRBJ1-1 | - | TRBV11-2
CASRTDSGYGYTF | TGTGCCAGCAGGACGGACAGTGGCTATGGCTACACCTTC | - | TRBJ1-2 | - | TRBV6-4
CASSFWSSGGSAYEQYF | TGTGCCAGCAGTTTCTGGTCGTCAGGAGGCAGTGCCTACGAGCAGTACTTC | - | TRBJ2-7 | - | TRBV28
CASSLMATRGNTIYF | TGTGCCAGCAGCTTAATGGCCACCCGCGGGAACACCATATATTTT | once | TRBJ1-3 | - | TRBV7-8
CASSLDGLAGGRDEQFF | TGTGCCAGCAGCTTAGATGGGTTAGCGGGGGGGAGGGATGAGCAGTTCTTC | - | TRBJ2-1 | TRBD2 | TRBV11-3
CASSPINGQGRTGELFF | TGTGCCAGCAGCCCAATAAACGGACAGGGAAGGACCGGGGAGCTGTTTTTT | - | TRBJ2-2 | TRBD1 | TRBV7-3
CASSFGTVREKLFF | TGTGCCAGCAGTTTTGGGACAGTGCGTGAAAAACTGTTTTTT | once | TRBJ1-4 | TRBD1 | TRBV27
CASSSGQGVKTQYF | TGTGCCAGCAGCTCCGGACAGGGAGTAAAGACCCAGTACTTC | - | TRBJ2-5 | TRBD1 | TRBV7-9
CASSEPGGAGNQPQHF | TGCGCCAGCAGTGAGCCTGGGGGCGCGGGCAATCAGCCCCAGCATTTT | once | TRBJ1-5 | - | TRBV10-2
CASSSGLTSNNEQFF | TGTGCCAGCAGCTCTGGACTTACTTCGAACAATGAGCAGTTCTTC | - | TRBJ2-1 | - | TRBV5-5
CATNGEGETQYF | TGTGCCACTAATGGGGAGGGAGAGACCCAGTACTTC | - | TRBJ2-5 | TRBD2 | TRBV24-1
CSVEGTGDRSAFF | TGCAGCGTTGAAGGGACAGGGGATCGATCCGCTTTCTTT | - | TRBJ1-1 | TRBD1 | TRBV29-1
CASSGTGDSMNTEAFF | TGTGCCAGCAGCGGCACGGGGGACAGTATGAACACTGAAGCTTTCTTT | - | TRBJ1-1 | TRBD1 | TRBV9
CASSESTGAKNIQYF | TGTGCCAGCAGTGAATCGACGGGGGCCAAAAACATTCAGTACTTC | once | TRBJ2-4 | - | TRBV25-1
CALRGSGTGEYEQYF | TGTGCCCTCAGGGGGTCCGGGACAGGGGAGTACGAGCAGTACTTC | - | TRBJ2-7 | TRBD1 | TRBV6-5
CSASETGNTEAFF | TGCAGTGCTAGTGAAACAGGGAACACTGAAGCTTTCTTT | - | TRBJ1-1 | - | TRBV20-1
CASRVNQGNRGYTF | TGTGCCAGCAGAGTGAATCAGGGGAACCGTGGCTACACCTTC | - | TRBJ1-2 | - | TRBV6-5
CASSRKASPQETQYF | TGCGCCAGCAGCCGTAAAGCCTCGCCCCAAGAGACCCAGTACTTC | - | TRBJ2-5 | - | TRBV4-1
CASSLGANNEKLFF | TGTGCCAGCAGCTTGGGAGCAAATAATGAAAAACTGTTTTTT | - | TRBJ1-4 | - | TRBV5-6
CATSVSGLAVNNEQFF | TGTGCCACCAGCGTTTCCGGTCTAGCGGTTAACAATGAGCAGTTCTTC | once | TRBJ2-1 | TRBD2 | TRBV15
CASKSGGLEQFF | TGTGCCAGCAAAAGCGGGGGGCTTGAGCAGTTCTTC | - | TRBJ2-1 | TRBD2 | TRBV6-5
CASRTGGTENSPLHF | TGTGCCAGCAGGACCGGAGGGACGGAGAATTCACCCCTCCACTTT | - | TRBJ1-6 | - | TRBV28
CASSLTGYGYTF | TGTGCCAGCAGCCTAACGGGCTATGGCTACACCTTC | - | TRBJ1-2 | - | TRBV28
CASSTGTGVSQETQYF | TGTGCCAGCAGCACGGGGACAGGGGTCTCCCAAGAGACCCAGTACTTC | - | TRBJ2-5 | TRBD1 | TRBV11-2
CASSLDTSNYGYTF | TGCGCCAGCAGCTTGGACACCTCTAACTATGGCTACACCTTC | - | TRBJ1-2 | - | TRBV5-1
CASSLSKTSYGYTF | TGTGCCAGCAGTTTATCCAAGACAAGCTATGGCTACACCTTC | - | TRBJ1-2 | - | TRBV27
CASSLEGRGPYGYTF | TGTGCCAGCAGCTTAGAGGGCAGGGGGCCGTATGGCTACACCTTC | - | TRBJ1-2 | TRBD1 | TRBV11-2
CASSQGGSSYNEQFF | TGTGCCAGCAGCCAAGGCGGGAGCTCCTACAATGAGCAGTTCTTC | - | TRBJ2-1 | TRBD2 | TRBV4-2
CAWTGGLEETQYF | TGTGCCTGGACGGGGGGTCTAGAAGAGACCCAGTACTTC | - | TRBJ2-5 | TRBD2 | TRBV30
CASSSTTGGVRNEQFF | TGTGCCAGCTCATCAACGACAGGGGGCGTTAGGAATGAGCAGTTCTTC | few | TRBJ2-1 | TRBD1 | TRBV18